This TCR beta chain is drawn from a study of T cell clonality in common variable immunodeficiency (dated by TCRdb to about 2015). Study-wide conclusions, independent of this receptor: Although equal DNA input was used, an average of roughly 89,000 unique sequences per sample was obtained for controls, compared with around 32,000 for CVID samples. Differences among patients in the CVID cohort limited the correlations between repertoire features and clinical complications. CVID subjects shared fewer TCRbeta clones with each other than healthy controls did (p < 0.0001). According to the authors, figuring out what caused the increased clonality in CVID would require sequencing the repertoires of T cell subpopulations. CVID TCRbeta sequences were reported to have fewer deletions and N-nucleotide insertions and to lack highly modified clones with 13 or more V deletions. Compared with healthy controls, CVID subjects showed increased TCRbeta clonality (t-test p = 0.018), a feature most characteristic of about a third of subjects.

Taken from cysteine to phenylalanine, the CDR3 has 15 residues. Of the CDR3's DNA, 36 bases were read; they are in frame from base 1. The CDR1 and CDR2 encoded by the germline V gene are MGHRA and YSYEKL. The trim is 1 base for V and 5 bases for J, with a gap of 14 bases between the germline ends. Both CVID patients and healthy controls were predominantly of Caucasian heritage. Heparinized peripheral whole blood samples of about 4.5 to 8.5 ml were collected from each donor. Genomic DNA from adults with common variable immune deficiency (CVID) and from healthy adult controls was used to sequence TCRbeta CDR3 repertoires. The control group comprised approximately 22 healthy adult volunteers, some 12 female and 10 male, aged roughly 20 to 66 years with a mean age of approximately 35. Diluted blood was density-centrifuged over Hypaque 1077 or Ficoll-Paque to isolate peripheral blood mononuclear cells. Genomic DNA was extracted from unsorted mononuclear cells by Qiagen column purification or by a centrifugation-based method.

For sequencing, equivalent amounts of genomic DNA were input from CVID and control samples. For every sample, a 60 bp segment covering the rearranged TCRbeta CDR3 region was amplified and then sequenced. The immunoSEQ assay, a bias-corrected multiplex PCR combined with high-throughput sequencing, was used for TCRbeta amplification. In the original analysis: Every unique nucleotide sequence was considered a clone and was annotated with V, D and J genes, copy number and frequency. Sequences were labeled productive if in frame, and non-productive if out of frame or containing stop codons. Clonality was calculated from Shannon's entropy as previously described. The predicted amino acid sequences of productive clones were used to derive mean CDR3 Kyte-Doolittle hydropathy. Hierarchical clustering of scaled V gene usage was performed with the R hclust function using Manhattan distance and complete linkage. Sharing of clones by CDR3 amino acid sequence was evaluated by resampling 12 repertoires per group over 100 rounds. The repertoires were searched for 70 published EBV-specific TCRbeta sequences and almost 250 published CMV-specific TCRbeta sequences. After two CVID samples that produced fewer than 10,000 sequences were dropped from the analysis, 45 or so CVID repertoires remained. TCRdb took this table from immuneACCESS and kept in-frame rearrangements with V and J called. Such tables lack part of the clones; where checked against another copy, unresolved V genes explain under half of the gap, and the rest is unexplained. V, J and clone size were drawn from that table, and D and trimming were deduced from the DNA. This sample contains tens of thousands of clones, none of which is a singleton. The top ten constitute roughly 3.4% of the sample.

This clone was counted ten times or more. The antigen it binds to is not known. Read data end 3 residues before the CDR3 end; the end is taken from the germline J gene. This sequence uses TRBV4-1 and TRBJ2-5, and the D gene may be TRBD2, 7 bases matching. This clonotype originated in a person aged 18 to 70 in good health. The sample comprised peripheral blood mononuclear cells. The sequenced part of the CDR3 DNA is TGCGCCAGCAGCCAAGTACGGGGGGCGCGGGAGACC. This codes for CASSQVRGARET. The CDR3 reads in full as CASSQVRGARETQYF.